This T cell receptor beta chain is drawn from a study of response to subunit inactivated influenza vaccine. The CDR3 is made up of 15 amino acids. Germline lookup yields CDR1 ENHRY and CDR2 SYGVKD. V was clipped by 0 bases and J by 7 bases; unmatched bases: 3. Via MiXCR, TCRdb re-called the RT-PCR reads, giving one row per CDR3 protein. The sample has 750,000 to 850,000 distinct CDR3 sequences; approximately 17% are singletons. This clonotype was seen more than once but under ten times. The chain recombines TRBV10-3 with TRBJ2-7; 13 bases map to TRBD2. This TCR was recovered from a man aged 50 to 59 who received an inactivated influenza vaccine. Sequencing was performed on PBMCs from blood, taken more than 4 days after vaccination. The CDR3, as DNA: TGTGCCATCAGTGAGTCTACTAGCGGGAGGGGAGAGCAGTACTTC. This encodes CAISESTSGRGEQYF.